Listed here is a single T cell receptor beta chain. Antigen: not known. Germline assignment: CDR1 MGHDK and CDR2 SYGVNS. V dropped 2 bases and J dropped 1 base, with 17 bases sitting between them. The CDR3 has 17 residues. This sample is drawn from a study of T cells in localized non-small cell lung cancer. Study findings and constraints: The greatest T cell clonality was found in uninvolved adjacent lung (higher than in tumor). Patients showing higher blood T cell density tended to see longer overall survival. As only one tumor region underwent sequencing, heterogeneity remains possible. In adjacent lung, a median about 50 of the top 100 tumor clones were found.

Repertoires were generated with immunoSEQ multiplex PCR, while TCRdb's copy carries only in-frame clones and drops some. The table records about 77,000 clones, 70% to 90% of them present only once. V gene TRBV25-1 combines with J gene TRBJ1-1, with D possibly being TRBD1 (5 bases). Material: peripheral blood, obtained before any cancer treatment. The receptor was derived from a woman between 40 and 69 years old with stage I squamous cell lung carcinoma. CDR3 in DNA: TGTGCCAGCAGTGAACCTTCTTTTGCAGGGCGGAACACTGAAGCTTTCTTT. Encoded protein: CASSEPSFAGRNTEAFF. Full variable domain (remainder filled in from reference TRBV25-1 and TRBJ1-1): EADIYQTPRYLVIGTGKKITLECSQTMGHDKMYWYQQDPGMELHLIHYSYGVNSTEKGDLSSESTVSRIRTEHFPLTLESARPSHTSQYLCASSEPSFAGRNTEAFFGQGTRLTVV.